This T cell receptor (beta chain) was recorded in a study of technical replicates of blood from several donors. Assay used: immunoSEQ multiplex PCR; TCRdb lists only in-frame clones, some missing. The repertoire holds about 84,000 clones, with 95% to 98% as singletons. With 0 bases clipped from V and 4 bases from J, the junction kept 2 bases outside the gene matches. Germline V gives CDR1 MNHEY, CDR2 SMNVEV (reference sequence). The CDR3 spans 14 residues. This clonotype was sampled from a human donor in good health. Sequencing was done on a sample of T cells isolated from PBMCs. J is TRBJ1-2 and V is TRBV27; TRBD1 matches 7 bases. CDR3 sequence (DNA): TGTGCCAGCAGTTTATCCAGGGGGTCCTATGGCTACACCTTC. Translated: CASSLSRGSYGYTF.